This is a list of T cell receptor beta chains from one sample in a study of T-cell memory formation after mild COVID-19. TCRdb analysed the 5' RACE reads with MiXCR anew, one entry per CDR3 protein. Here the sample spans about 400,000 distinct CDR3 sequences, around 17% being singletons. Sequencing input: PBMCs or a T cell subset sorted from them (not recorded which). The receptor set was obtained from a man in his late teens or twenties who had mild COVID-19 (a few samples of this study predate the infection). Cell type and time point are not known. The conserved cysteine and the conserved F or W are not part of the CDR3 here. Fields, in order: V gene, J gene, CDR3 protein.

TRBV7-2,TRBJ1-1,ASSFQNVFLTNTEAF
TRBV6-6,TRBJ2-3,ASSPRGGRDTQY
TRBV4-3,TRBJ1-6,ASSHEAMDRNSPLH
TRBV7-9,TRBJ1-2,ASSADRGRVYGYT
TRBV12-3/TRBV12-4,TRBJ1-2,ASSWTRPGGYT
TRBV7-9,TRBJ2-1,ASTGTTNYNEQF
TRBV5-1,TRBJ2-5,ASSFEPLQETQY
TRBV6-5,TRBJ2-1,ASSPGRRGDGI
TRBV4-2,TRBJ2-7,ASSQWGGGPYEQY
TRBV7-9,TRBJ1-2,ASSLAGTGDYGYT
TRBV4-3,TRBJ2-4,ASSQDHPSGGGTIQY
TRBV4-1,TRBJ1-6,ASSQVGQGSSYNSPLH
TRBV7-9,TRBJ2-3,ASSFGGGARTDTQY
TRBV20-1,TRBJ2-5,SAGEVRRETQY
TRBV11-1,TRBJ2-5,ASGTKETQY
TRBV5-1,TRBJ2-5,ASSLPGLEETQY
TRBV12-3/TRBV12-4,TRBJ2-5,ASSGASGGPEGTQY
TRBV7-3,TRBJ2-7,ASRSQVEQY
TRBV11-2,TRBJ1-5,ASSLGEGKQPQH
TRBV4-1,TRBJ2-2,ASSQVPRGTGELF
TRBV6-2/TRBV6-3,TRBJ1-5,ASSYDRGKSQPQH
TRBV2,TRBJ2-1,ASRFSLVVKVEEQF
TRBV7-9,TRBJ2-5,ASSLRTGAKRPQY
TRBV20-1,TRBJ2-3,SASGGTQY
TRBV11-3,TRBJ2-3,ASSLGGVDDTQY
TRBV7-6,TRBJ1-4,ASSLAWREKLF
TRBV5-5,TRBJ2-3,ASSPQLGADTQY
TRBV7-2,TRBJ1-2,ASSLEEGQVYGYT
TRBV2,TRBJ1-2,ASSPRQEGYT
TRBV20-1,TRBJ1-2,SASGVGGPGYT
TRBV4-3,TRBJ1-4,ASSQQPRQGGREKLF
TRBV20-1,TRBJ2-2,SVRPGTVNTGELF
TRBV2,TRBJ1-5,ASSEYIQPQH
TRBV11-2,TRBJ1-5,ASSLGLAGGYAQH
TRBV5-1,TRBJ2-5,ASSFRFQETQY
TRBV7-6,TRBJ2-7,ASSLTQDSYEQY
TRBV5-5,TRBJ2-5,ASSLGNQQTQY
TRBV5-6,TRBJ2-3,ASSLVGGGPRVSDTQY
TRBV6-2/TRBV6-3,TRBJ1-2,ASRDTPGQVSPGYT
TRBV7-9,TRBJ2-2,ASSSTRDTPNTGELF
TRBV4-1,TRBJ1-2,ASSQLRQGDGYT
TRBV4-2,TRBJ2-2,ASSPFRGELF
TRBV7-2,TRBJ2-1,ASSFVTEVEGVF
TRBV7-2,TRBJ2-2,ASSPGLAGHQSTGELF
TRBV7-2,TRBJ2-6,ASSRGRGSGANVLT
TRBV5-4,TRBJ1-2,ASSLAPTGIYGYT
TRBV28,TRBJ1-1,ASSRRGHPKGGTEAF
TRBV4-2,TRBJ1-4,ASSQTGYKGEKLF
TRBV4-1,TRBJ1-2,ASSQVLRRQGHGYT
TRBV7-2,TRBJ2-3,ASRTTQGSQY
TRBV7-2,TRBJ2-5,ASTRGGSGETQY
TRBV4-2,TRBJ1-6,ASSQVYRDLNSPLH
TRBV9,TRBJ2-3,ASSVARAGDTQY
TRBV5-1,TRBJ2-3,ASRERPSTDTQY
TRBV5-1,TRBJ1-4,ASTATGGPGEKLF
TRBV11-2,TRBJ2-2,ASSHVRGRNTGELF
TRBV19,TRBJ2-2,ASAQGRTGELF
TRBV5-6,TRBJ1-6,ASSRRASPLH
TRBV20-1,TRBJ2-1,SASASGGAGEQF
TRBV20-1,TRBJ1-5,SARDLGTGTMGNQPQH